This is a list of T cell receptor beta chains from one sample in a study of Ad26.COV2.S vaccination and SARS-CoV-2 variants. This table comes from immunoSEQ multiplex PCR, and its TCRdb copy is limited to in-frame clones, with some not included. The top ten hold around 4.5% of the sample, which has 440,000 or so clones, about nine tenths seen once. The sequences come from peripheral blood, collected in a trial of Ad26.COV2.S vaccine versus placebo. Receptors originate from a person aged 18-65 years who received the Ad26.COV2.S COVID-19 vaccine or a placebo. The CDR3 runs from the conserved cysteine through the conserved F or W. D genes are given only for firm matches. A row's size may be missing; if present it is once, few, many or a size class.

clone_size j_call d_call v_call cdr3_aa cdr3_nt
- TRBJ2-3 - TRBV28 CASSLGRLEWSTDTQYF TGTGCCAGCAGTTTAGGCCGACTAGAATGGAGCACAGATACGCAGTATTTT
- TRBJ2-5 TRBD2 TRBV3-1/TRBV3-2 CASSQVASGNQETQYF TGTGCCAGCAGCCAAGTGGCTAGCGGCAACCAAGAGACCCAGTACTTC
- TRBJ2-2 - TRBV19 CASSMLQGTELFF TGTGCCAGTAGTATGCTTCAGGGGACGGAGCTGTTTTTT
- TRBJ2-3 TRBD1 TRBV2 CASSPDRGISNQPQYF TGTGCCAGCAGCCCCGACAGGGGGATTAGCAATCAGCCCCAGTATTTT
- TRBJ2-5 TRBD2 TRBV3-1/TRBV3-2 CASSQEVVAGDQETQYF TGTGCCAGCAGCCAAGAGGTGGTAGCGGGGGACCAAGAGACCCAGTACTTC
once TRBJ1-6 TRBD1 TRBV7-3 CASSGKGDRGSSPLHF TGTGCCAGCAGCGGAAAAGGGGACAGGGGAAGTTCACCCCTCCACTTT
- TRBJ2-3 - TRBV5-1 CASSLGGLGTDTQYF TGCGCCAGCAGCTTAGGGGGGCTTGGCACAGATACGCAGTATTTT
- TRBJ2-7 - TRBV5-6 CASSQYKSSYEQYF TGTGCCAGCAGCCAATACAAAAGCTCCTACGAGCAGTACTTC
- TRBJ1-6 - TRBV7-2 CASSLLPSPLHF TGTGCCAGCAGCCTATTGCCCTCACCCCTCCACTTT
- TRBJ1-2 - TRBV29-1 CSVLRGDYGYTF TGCAGCGTTTTAAGGGGTGACTATGGCTACACCTTC
- TRBJ2-3 TRBD2 TRBV4-3 CASSQDGRARGRVGDTQYF TGCGCCAGCAGCCAAGACGGGCGCGCCCGGGGGAGGGTCGGAGATACGCAGTATTTT
- TRBJ1-6 - TRBV7-2 CASGRPGSNSPLHF TGTGCCAGTGGCCGGCCAGGGAGCAATTCACCCCTCCACTTT
once TRBJ2-3 - TRBV12-3/TRBV12-4 CASSLQQPDTQYF TGTGCCAGCAGTTTGCAACAGCCAGATACGCAGTATTTT
- TRBJ2-2 TRBD2 TRBV19 CATQTNSGRAQGELFF TGTGCCACCCAAACAAATAGCGGGAGGGCCCAGGGGGAGCTGTTTTTT
- TRBJ2-1 TRBD2 TRBV6-1 CASSETGTRSYNEQFF TGTGCCAGCAGTGAAACCGGGACTAGGTCCTACAATGAGCAGTTCTTC
- TRBJ2-2 - TRBV5-1 CASSLEEAALYGGELFF TGCGCCAGCAGCTTGGAGGAGGCAGCCCTTTACGGCGGGGAGCTGTTTTTT
- TRBJ1-1 - TRBV4-1 CASSQGMAANTEAFF TGCGCCAGCAGCCAAGGAATGGCGGCGAACACTGAAGCTTTCTTT
- TRBJ1-5 - TRBV19 CASSGGRVQPQHF TGTGCCAGTAGTGGTGGGCGGGTTCAGCCCCAGCATTTT
- TRBJ2-3 - TRBV15 CATSRDLVRVRSTDTQYF TGTGCCACCAGCAGAGATCTGGTTAGGGTGAGAAGCACAGATACGCAGTATTTT
once TRBJ2-1 TRBD2 TRBV9 CASSDLAGVSYNEQFF TGTGCCAGCAGCGATCTAGCGGGAGTTTCCTACAATGAGCAGTTCTTC
- TRBJ2-2 - TRBV12-5 CASGNFLTGELFF TGTGCTAGTGGAAACTTCCTAACCGGGGAGCTGTTTTTT
- TRBJ2-1 - TRBV7-2 CASSLSSAGQAGWKFF TGTGCCAGCAGCTTATCATCTGCTGGGCAGGCGGGGTGGAAGTTCTTC
- TRBJ2-7 - TRBV7-3 CASSLDVGESNEQYF TGTGCCAGCAGCCTGGACGTGGGAGAAAGTAACGAGCAGTACTTC
many TRBJ2-2 TRBD1 TRBV19 CASSIVGQGTGELFF TGTGCCAGTAGTATAGTGGGACAGGGGACCGGGGAGCTGTTTTTT
- TRBJ1-5 - TRBV6-1 CASSEAVSGHRSNQPQHF TGTGCCAGCAGTGAAGCGGTGTCGGGGCATAGGAGCAATCAGCCCCAGCATTTT
- TRBJ1-1 - TRBV9 CASSPRKTEAFF TGTGCCAGCAGCCCCCGGAAAACTGAAGCTTTCTTT
- TRBJ2-1 TRBD2 TRBV7-9 CASSLGLAGLYEQFF TGTGCCAGCAGCTTAGGGCTAGCGGGATTATATGAGCAGTTCTTC
- TRBJ2-1 TRBD1 TRBV7-2 CASSSNLQGSSYNEQFF TGTGCCAGCAGCTCCAATCTACAGGGGAGCTCCTACAATGAGCAGTTCTTC
- TRBJ2-2 - TRBV7-6 CASSLEVRLADTGELFF TGTGCCAGCAGCTTAGAAGTACGGCTAGCCGACACCGGGGAGCTGTTTTTT
- TRBJ2-2 TRBD2 TRBV5-4 CASTRTSGRAMNGELFF TGTGCCAGCACTCGGACTAGCGGGAGGGCCATGAACGGGGAGCTGTTTTTT
- TRBJ2-1 TRBD2 TRBV19 CASSTGTSGRIFHEQFF TGTGCCAGTAGTACCGGGACTAGCGGACGAATCTTCCATGAGCAGTTCTTC
- TRBJ2-2 - TRBV28 CASSGTFMNTGELFF TGTGCCAGCTCCGGGACTTTCATGAACACCGGGGAGCTGTTTTTT
few TRBJ2-7 - TRBV7-9 CASSLESYEQYF TGTGCCAGCAGCTTAGAGAGTTACGAGCAGTACTTC
- TRBJ2-3 - TRBV18 CASSPYSTDTQYF TGTGCCAGCTCACCATATAGCACAGATACGCAGTATTTT
- TRBJ1-2 TRBD1 TRBV4-2 CASGQGADYGYTF TGTGCCAGCGGACAGGGGGCGGACTATGGCTACACCTTC
- TRBJ1-5 - TRBV24-1 CATSDPRVGNQPQHF TGTGCCACCAGTGATCCCAGGGTGGGGAATCAGCCCCAGCATTTT
- TRBJ2-7 - TRBV5-8 CASARGGAPYEQYF TGTGCCAGCGCCAGGGGGGGGGCCCCCTACGAGCAGTACTTC
- TRBJ2-2 - TRBV28 CASSFGGQYTGELFF TGTGCCAGCAGTTTCGGGGGACAGTACACCGGGGAGCTGTTTTTT
- TRBJ1-2 TRBD1 TRBV5-1 CASSPETGLYGYTF TGCGCCAGCAGCCCGGAGACAGGGCTCTATGGCTACACCTTC
- TRBJ2-2 TRBD2 TRBV5-1 CASNLAGAQTGELFF TGCGCCAGCAACTTAGCGGGAGCTCAGACCGGGGAGCTGTTTTTT